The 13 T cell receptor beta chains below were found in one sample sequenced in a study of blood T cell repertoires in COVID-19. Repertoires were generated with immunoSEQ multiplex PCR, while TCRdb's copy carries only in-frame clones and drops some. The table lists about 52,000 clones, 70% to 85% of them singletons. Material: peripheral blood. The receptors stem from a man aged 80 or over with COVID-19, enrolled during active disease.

The CDR3: CAWSRGRNQPQHF. In nucleotides, the CDR3 is TGTGCCTGGAGTCGGGGGAGGAATCAGCCCCAGCATTTT. This sequence joins TRBV30 and TRBJ1-5; the D gene is possibly TRBD1 (5 bases). Trimming left V 2 bases short and J 4 bases short, with 9 bases between. Germline V gives CDR1 GTSNPN, CDR2 SVGIG (reference sequence). CDR3 length equals 13 residues.

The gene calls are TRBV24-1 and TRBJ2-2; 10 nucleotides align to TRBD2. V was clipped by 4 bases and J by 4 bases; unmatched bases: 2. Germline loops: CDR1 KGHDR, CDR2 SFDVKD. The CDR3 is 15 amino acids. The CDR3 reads CATSEWTSGTGELFF. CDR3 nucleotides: TGTGCCACCAGTGAGTGGACTAGCGGCACCGGGGAGCTGTTTTTT.

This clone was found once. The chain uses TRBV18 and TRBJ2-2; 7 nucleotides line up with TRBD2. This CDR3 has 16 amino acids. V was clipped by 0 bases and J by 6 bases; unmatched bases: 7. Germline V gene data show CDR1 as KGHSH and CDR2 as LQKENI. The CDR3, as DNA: TGTGCCAGCTCACCACCGGGCGGGAGAGGAGCCGGGGAGCTGTTTTTT. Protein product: CASSPPGGRGAGELFF.

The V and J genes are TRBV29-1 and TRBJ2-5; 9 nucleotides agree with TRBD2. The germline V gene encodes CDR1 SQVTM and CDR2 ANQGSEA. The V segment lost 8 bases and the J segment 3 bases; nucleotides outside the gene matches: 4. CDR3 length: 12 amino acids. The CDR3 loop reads CSSVAGEETQYF. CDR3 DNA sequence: TGCAGCTCAGTAGCGGGAGAAGAGACCCAGTACTTC.

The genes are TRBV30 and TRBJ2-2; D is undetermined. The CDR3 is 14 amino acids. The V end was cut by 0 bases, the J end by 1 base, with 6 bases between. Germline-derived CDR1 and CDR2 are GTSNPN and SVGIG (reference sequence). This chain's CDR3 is CAWSVLQNTGELFF. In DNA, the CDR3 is TGTGCCTGGAGTGTATTACAGAACACCGGGGAGCTGTTTTTT.

CDR3 coding DNA: TGCGCCAGCAGCTCGGGGACAGGGAAAGGGAACTATGGCTACACCTTC. It specifies CASSSGTGKGNYGYTF. V is TRBV5-1 and J is TRBJ1-2; 9 positions agree with TRBD1. V lost 3 bases and J lost 2; bases outside the gene matches: 8. Germline assignment: CDR1 SGHRS and CDR2 YFSETQ. This CDR3 contains 16 residues.

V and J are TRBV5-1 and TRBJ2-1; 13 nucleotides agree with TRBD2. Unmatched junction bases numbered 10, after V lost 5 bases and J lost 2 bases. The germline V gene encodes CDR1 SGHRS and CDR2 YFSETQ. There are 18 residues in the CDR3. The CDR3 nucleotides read TGCGCCAGCAGGGGATTACTAGCGGGAGGGCCACCCTACAATGAGCAGTTCTTC. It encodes CASRGLLAGGPPYNEQFF.

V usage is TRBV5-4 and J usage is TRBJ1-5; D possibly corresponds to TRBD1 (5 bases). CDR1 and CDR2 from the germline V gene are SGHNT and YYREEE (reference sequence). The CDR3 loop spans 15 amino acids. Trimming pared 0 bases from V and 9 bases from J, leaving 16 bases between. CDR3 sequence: CASSLGGAAIAPQHF. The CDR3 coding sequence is TGTGCCAGCAGCTTGGGCGGGGCTGCCATTGCGCCCCAGCATTTT.

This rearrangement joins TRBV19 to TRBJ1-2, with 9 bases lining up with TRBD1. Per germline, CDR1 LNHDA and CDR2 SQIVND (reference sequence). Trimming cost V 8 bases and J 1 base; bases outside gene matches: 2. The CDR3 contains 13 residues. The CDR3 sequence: CASWDRDNYGYTF. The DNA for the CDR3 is TGTGCCAGTTGGGACAGGGATAACTATGGCTACACCTTC.

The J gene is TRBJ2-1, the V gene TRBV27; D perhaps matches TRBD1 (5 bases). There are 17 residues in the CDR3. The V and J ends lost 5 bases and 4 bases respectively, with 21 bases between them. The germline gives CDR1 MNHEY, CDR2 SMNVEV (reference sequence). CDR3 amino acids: CASSLDTGSYFYNEQFF. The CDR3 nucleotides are TGTGCCAGCAGTCTTGATACAGGATCTTACTTTTACAATGAGCAGTTCTTC.

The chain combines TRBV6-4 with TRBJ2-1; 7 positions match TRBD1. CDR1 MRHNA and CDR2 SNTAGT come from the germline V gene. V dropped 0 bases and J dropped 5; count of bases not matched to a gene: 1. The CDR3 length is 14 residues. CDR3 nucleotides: TGTGCCAGCAGTGACTCGGGGACAGACAATGAGCAGTTCTTC. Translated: CASSDSGTDNEQFF.

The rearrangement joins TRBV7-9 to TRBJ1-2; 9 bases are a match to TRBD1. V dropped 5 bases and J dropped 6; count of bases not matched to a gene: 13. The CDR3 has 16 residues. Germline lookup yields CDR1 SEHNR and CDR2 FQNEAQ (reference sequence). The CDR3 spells CASSPPWGGQGDGYTF. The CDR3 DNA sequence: TGTGCCAGCAGCCCCCCATGGGGGGGACAGGGAGATGGCTACACCTTC.

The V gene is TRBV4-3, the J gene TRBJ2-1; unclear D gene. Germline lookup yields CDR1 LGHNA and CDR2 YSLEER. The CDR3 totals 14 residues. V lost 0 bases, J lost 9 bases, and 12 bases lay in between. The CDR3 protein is CASSQDPSVGEQFF. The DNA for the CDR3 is TGCGCCAGCAGCCAAGATCCGAGCGTCGGTGAGCAGTTCTTC.